This record covers a single T cell receptor (beta chain). Profiled with immunoSEQ multiplex PCR; TCRdb holds only in-frame clones, not every one. The profile shows about 350,000 clones, roughly 87% of them singletons. The sample originates from a study of blood T cell repertoires in COVID-19. The CDR3 is 15 residues long. The V gene end was trimmed by 5 bases and the J gene end by 2 bases; junction bases not matched to a gene: 7. The germline V gene has CDR1 MDHEN and CDR2 SYDVKM. The clonotype originates from a woman in her twenties or thirties who had recovered from COVID-19. The chain is built from TRBV28 and TRBJ1-2; 8 bases fit TRBD1. The specimen was PBMCs or T cells enriched from blood (not recorded which). CDR3 sequence reads: CASSTAGTGNYGYTF. In nucleotides, the CDR3 is TGTGCCAGCAGTACCGCCGGGACAGGCAACTATGGCTACACCTTC.